Presented here are 25 T cell receptor beta chains from one specimen sequenced in a study of neurological immune-mediated disorders. TCRdb passed the 5' RACE reads through MiXCR, listing each CDR3 protein once. This sample has about 59,000 distinct CDR3 sequences, with approximately 3.5% found just once. Sequenced input: PBMCs. The receptors stem from a woman aged 30 to 39 with multiple sclerosis.

This clonotype has a count of ten or more. The V gene is TRBV3-1, the J gene TRBJ2-1; 7 positions match TRBD1. V was clipped by 4 bases and J by 12 bases; unmatched bases: 6. Per germline, CDR1 LGHDT and CDR2 YNNKEL (reference sequence). CDR3 length equals 12 residues. The chain's CDR3 is CASSPPGQRQFF. The CDR3 DNA is TGTGCCAGCAGCCCCCCGGGACAGCGGCAGTTCTTC.

This clonotype came up many times. The chain couples TRBV20-1 to TRBJ1-3; 10 nucleotides align to TRBD1. The germline CDR1 and CDR2 sequences are DFQATT and SNEGSKA (reference sequence). The CDR3 has 14 residues. V was pared by 4 bases and J by 4 bases, with 4 bases of the junction left unmatched. Here the CDR3 reads CSAMPGQGGNTIYF. The CDR3 DNA is TGCAGTGCTATGCCGGGACAGGGGGGAAACACCATATATTTT.

This clonotype was seen many times. The J gene is TRBJ2-5, the V gene TRBV14; a possible D gene is TRBD1 (6 bases). This CDR3 spans 13 amino acids. The germline V gene has CDR1 SGHDN and CDR2 FVKESK. Trimming cost V 4 bases and J 4 bases, with 10 bases left between them. DNA for the CDR3: TGTGCCAGCAGCCGGGGGCCTTCAGAGACCCAGTACTTC. Translating gives CASSRGPSETQYF.

The rearrangement links TRBV28 to TRBJ1-1, with D perhaps TRBD1 (6 bases). With 4 bases removed from V and 6 bases from J, the gap between germline ends came to 12 bases. Germline CDR1 MDHEN, CDR2 SYDVKM. This CDR3 contains 13 residues. The CDR3 region is CASSSSKGAEAFF. The DNA for the CDR3 is TGTGCCAGCAGTTCCTCAAAGGGGGCTGAAGCTTTCTTT.

This clonotype was detected many times. The chain joins TRBV11-2 to TRBJ2-1, with 12 bases identical to TRBD1. Germline V lookup: CDR1 SGHAT, CDR2 FQNNGV. The CDR3 consists of 18 residues. With 7 bases clipped from V and 9 bases from J, the junction kept 19 bases outside the gene matches. The CDR3 DNA reads as TGTGCCAGCATCCAAGGAAGGGGGACAGGGGGCTTCATAAGTGAGCAGTTCTTC. Protein product: CASIQGRGTGGFISEQFF.

Of note for this clonotype: A much larger clone differs from this one at a single base, so this may be a read error. The genes are TRBV20-1 and TRBJ2-7; 7 bases map to TRBD2. Trimming removed 1 base from V and 7 bases from J; junction bases left unmatched: 10. The CDR3 is 14 amino acids. Germline CDR1 DFQATT, CDR2 SNEGSKA (reference sequence). The CDR3, as DNA: TGCAGTGCTAGAGTCACGGCGGGAGAAGGTGAGCAGTACTTC. Translated: CSARVTAGEGEQYF.

This clonotype appeared many times. This chain uses TRBV5-1 with TRBJ2-7; 10 bases map to TRBD2. This CDR3 has 15 amino acids. The germline gives CDR1 SGHRS, CDR2 YFSETQ. V dropped 0 bases and J dropped 5; count of bases not matched to a gene: 5. DNA for the CDR3: TGCGCCAGCAGCTTGGCCGGGACTAGCGTACACGAGCAGTACTTC. Its protein product is CASSLAGTSVHEQYF.

Details on this clonotype: A much larger clone sits a single nucleotide away, making a read error possible. V and J are TRBV5-6 and TRBJ1-5, with TRBD1 as a possible D gene (6 bases). V shed 2 bases and J shed 7 bases, with 7 bases lying between them. Germline-derived CDR1 and CDR2 are SGHDT and YYEEEE. The CDR3 runs to 12 residues. This chain's CDR3 is CASSFGQQPQHF. The DNA of the CDR3 is TGTGCCAGCAGCTTCGGACAGCAGCCCCAGCATTTT.

A note on this clonotype: One base away lies a much larger clone, so this may be a sequencing read error. The final CDR3 position lacks the conserved phenylalanine or tryptophan, pointing to a likely read error. The V call is TRBV5-1, the J call TRBJ2-3; 7 bases fit TRBD2. V gave up 0 bases and J gave up 2 bases; unmatched junction bases: 6. The CDR3 sequence is 16 residues long. Germline CDR1 SGHRS, CDR2 YFSETQ. This CDR3 reads CASSLDRGEPTDTQYI. CDR3 bases: TGCGCCAGCAGCTTGGATCGGGGGGAACCCACAGATACGCAGTATATT.

This clonotype showed up many times. The CDR3 bases are TGCAGTGCTAGAGATCAGGCAGATACGCAGTATTTT. Amino acid sequence: CSARDQADTQYF. The chain employs TRBV20-1 and TRBJ2-3; D call uncertain. The CDR3 length is 12 residues. Deletions cut 0 bases from V and 4 bases from J, with 5 bases between. CDR1 and CDR2 from the germline V gene are DFQATT and SNEGSKA (reference sequence).

At least ten counts were recorded for this clonotype. The gene calls are TRBV12-3 or TRBV12-4 and TRBJ2-1, with TRBD1 matching over 8 bases. V was pared by 6 bases and J by 5 bases, with 0 bases of the junction left unmatched. The CDR3 contains 12 residues. The CDR3 here is CASRDRDNEQFF. Here the CDR3 DNA reads TGTGCCAGCAGGGACAGGGACAATGAGCAGTTCTTC.

This clonotype was observed many times. A much larger clone lies a single base off, so this may be a read error. The chain has TRBV7-8 and TRBJ2-3; the D is unclear. CDR3 length: 14 residues. The V end was cut by 11 bases, the J end by 6 bases, with 21 bases between. CDR1 is SGHVS, CDR2 FQNEAQ, per germline. Here the CDR3 reads CALLVVDKADTQYF. CDR3 sequence (DNA): TGTGCCCTCCTTGTCGTAGATAAGGCTGATACGCAGTATTTT.

This clonotype was detected many times. The gene calls are TRBV7-2 and TRBJ1-1, with D possibly matching TRBD1 (5 bases). The CDR3 loop spans 13 amino acids. Germline CDR1 is SGHTA and CDR2 is FQGNSA. V was trimmed by 5 bases and J by 8 bases, leaving 15 bases between them. The CDR3 nucleotides are TGTGCCAGCAGCCCCTCGGGGGTGGGAGAAGCTTTCTTT. It codes for CASSPSGVGEAFF.

Ten or more counts support this clonotype. The chain combines TRBV27 with TRBJ2-1; D gene ambiguous. Trimming pared 2 bases from V and 2 bases from J, leaving 10 bases between. CDR1 and CDR2 from the germline V gene are MNHEY and SMNVEV (reference sequence). The CDR3 extends over 15 amino acids. Written as DNA, the CDR3 is TGTGCCAGCAGTTTAAGAGCGCAGACCTACAATGAGCAGTTCTTC. Residues: CASSLRAQTYNEQFF.

Remarks on this clonotype: A much larger clonotype is one base distant, so this may be a read error. This sequence joins TRBV7-9 and TRBJ1-3; D might be TRBD1 (6 bases). This CDR3 contains 14 residues. Germline CDR1 reads SEHNR; CDR2 reads FQNEAQ (reference sequence). The CDR3 is CTSSLLGAQDTIYF. The CDR3, as DNA: TGTACCAGCAGCTTACTGGGGGCGCAGGACACCATATATTTT.

This clonotype was counted many times. The chain couples TRBV7-2 to TRBJ1-2; D gene uncertain. CDR1 SGHTA and CDR2 FQGNSA come from the germline V gene. V gave up 2 bases and J gave up 5 bases, with 6 bases separating them. This CDR3 comprises 12 residues. The CDR3 DNA is TGTGCCAGCAGCTTAACGGTGTATGGCTACACCTTC. This codes for CASSLTVYGYTF.

This clonotype was detected ten times or more. In DNA form, the CDR3 reads TGTGCCAGCAGCTTCCTAGGGGGGGACCAGTACTTC. As protein: CASSFLGGDQYF. V is TRBV11-2 and J is TRBJ2-5, with a possible D match to TRBD2 (7 bases). The germline V gene encodes CDR1 SGHAT and CDR2 FQNNGV. This CDR3 is built from 12 residues. V gave up 3 bases and J gave up 10 bases, with 12 bases separating them.

This clonotype was recorded many times. One junction end disagrees with the germline gene, perhaps due to a read error. The rearrangement uses TRBV27 and TRBJ1-6; D is perhaps TRBD1 (5 bases). CDR3 length equals 15 residues. The germline CDR1 and CDR2 sequences are MNHEY and SMNVEV (reference sequence). The DNA of the CDR3 is TGTGCCAGCAGTTTATCGCGACAGACCTATTCACCCCTCAACTTT. Protein sequence: CASSLSRQTYSPLNF.

In this sample, this clonotype turned up many times. The J gene is TRBJ2-7, the V gene TRBV20-1; 8 positions match TRBD1. Germline CDR1 is DFQATT and CDR2 is SNEGSKA (reference sequence). With 8 bases clipped from V and 4 bases from J, the junction kept 7 bases outside the gene matches. CDR3 length: 12 residues. The CDR3 here is CSSGTGAYEQYF. CDR3 bases: TGCAGTTCCGGGACAGGTGCATACGAGCAGTACTTC.

At least ten counts were recorded for this clonotype. The chain is built from TRBV5-1 and TRBJ2-7; 7 bases map to TRBD1. The V gene end was trimmed by 4 bases and the J gene end by 5 bases; junction bases not matched to a gene: 9. This CDR3 has 14 amino acids. Germline CDR1 is SGHRS and CDR2 is YFSETQ. Here the CDR3 DNA reads TGCGCCAGCAGCCTCGACAGGGTCGTGGACGAGCAGTACTTC. It encodes CASSLDRVVDEQYF.

Remarks on this clonotype: The junction shows a germline mismatch at one end, possibly a read error. The chain has TRBV2 and TRBJ1-5; no definite D call. The CDR3 has 12 amino acids. The germline gives CDR1 SNHLY, CDR2 FYNNEI. DNA of the CDR3: TGTGCCAGCAGTGAGTCGGTGGAGCCCCAGAATTTT. Translating it yields CASSESVEPQNF. The full variable domain, in which reference TRBV2 and TRBJ1-5 provide the parts outside the CDR3, is EPEVTQTPSHQVTQMGQEVILRCVPISNHLYFYWYRQILGQKVEFLVSFYNNEISEKSEIFDDQFSVERPDGSNFTLKIRSTKLEDSAMYFCASSESVEPQNFGDGTRLSIL.

This clonotype was counted ten times or more. The chain employs TRBV28 and TRBJ1-5; maybe TRBD1 (5 bases). The germline V and J ends were trimmed by 6 bases and 7 bases, with 19 bases remaining between them. CDR1 and CDR2 (germline): MDHEN, SYDVKM. This CDR3 has 15 amino acids. CDR3: CASRTHRTPTQPQHF. CDR3 bases: TGTGCCAGCAGGACGCACAGGACGCCAACCCAGCCCCAGCATTTT.

This clonotype was seen at least ten times. The chain is built from TRBV12-3 or TRBV12-4 and TRBJ1-1, with a weak D call TRBD1 (5 bases). V gave up 8 bases and J gave up 1 base, with 11 bases separating them. This CDR3 is built from 13 residues. The CDR3 nucleotides read TGTGCCAGCGGGCCCGGACAGAACACTGAAGCTTTCTTT. It codes for CASGPGQNTEAFF.

This clonotype was picked up many times. The rearrangement joins TRBV20-1 to TRBJ1-5; 8 bases match TRBD1. Germline CDR1 and CDR2: DFQATT and SNEGSKA (reference sequence). The J segment lost 2 bases and the V segment lost 4 bases, leaving 10 bases of the junction unmatched. The CDR3 runs to 16 residues. DNA of the CDR3: TGCAGTGCTACAGGGGGCGGGCTGTCAGGCAATCAGCCCCAGCATTTT. Its translation: CSATGGGLSGNQPQHF.

The table lists this clonotype with many counts. CDR3 residues: CSARYRLRGGSSYNEQFF. DNA of the CDR3: TGCAGTGCTAGATATAGACTTCGAGGCGGAAGCTCCTACAATGAGCAGTTCTTC. The V gene is TRBV20-1, the J gene TRBJ2-1, with D hard to call. CDR1 is DFQATT, CDR2 SNEGSKA, per germline (reference sequence). V lost 2 bases to trimming and J lost 0 bases, with 20 bases between them. The CDR3 extends over 18 amino acids.